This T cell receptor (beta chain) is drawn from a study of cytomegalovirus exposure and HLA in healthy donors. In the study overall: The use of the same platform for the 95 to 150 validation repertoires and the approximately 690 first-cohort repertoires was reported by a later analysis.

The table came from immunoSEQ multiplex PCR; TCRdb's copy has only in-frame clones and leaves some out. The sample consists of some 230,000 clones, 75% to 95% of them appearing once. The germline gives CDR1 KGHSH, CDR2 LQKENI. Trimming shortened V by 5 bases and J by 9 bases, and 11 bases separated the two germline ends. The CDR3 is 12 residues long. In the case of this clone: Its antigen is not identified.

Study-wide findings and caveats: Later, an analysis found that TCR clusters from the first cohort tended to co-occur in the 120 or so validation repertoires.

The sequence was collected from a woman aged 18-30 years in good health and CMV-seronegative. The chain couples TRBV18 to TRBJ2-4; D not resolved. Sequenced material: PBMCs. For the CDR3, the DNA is TGTGCCAGCTCATCTGGGCCGATCATTCAGTACTTC. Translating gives CASSSGPIIQYF.